The rows below give T cell receptor beta chains drawn from one sample of a study of blood T cell repertoires in COVID-19. Sequenced by immunoSEQ multiplex PCR; TCRdb stores in-frame clones only, minus some. The data hold over 40,000 clones, with roughly four fifths observed a single time. The sample consisted of peripheral blood. These receptors all come from a man aged 60 to 75 with active COVID-19. CDR3s include the opening cysteine and the closing phenylalanine or tryptophan. D genes are given only for firm matches. Size is stated for part of the rows, as once, few or many counts, or as a class when the clone is expanded.

v_gene	j_gene	abundance	d_gene	CDR3aa	CDR3nt
TRBV7-2	TRBJ1-2	.	TRBD1	CASSPRTGGNYGYTF	TGTGCCAGCAGCCCCCGGACAGGGGGCAACTATGGCTACACCTTC
TRBV18	TRBJ2-4	.	TRBD2	CASSPLEAGAKNIQYF	TGTGCCAGCTCACCACTAGAAGCGGGGGCCAAAAACATTCAGTACTTC
TRBV5-1	TRBJ2-3	.	.	CASSIIADGGDTQYF	TGCGCCAGCAGCATAATAGCGGACGGGGGAGATACGCAGTATTTT
TRBV7-2	TRBJ2-3	.	TRBD1	CASSFLWGQLSTDTQYF	TGTGCCAGCAGCTTCCTTTGGGGACAGCTAAGCACAGATACGCAGTATTTT
TRBV3-1/TRBV3-2	TRBJ2-5	.	TRBD1	CASSRETGIGETQYF	TGTGCCAGCAGCCGCGAGACAGGGATTGGGGAGACCCAGTACTTC
TRBV15	TRBJ2-3	.	.	CATRTGQRSTDTQYF	TGTGCCACCAGGACAGGCCAAAGGAGCACAGATACGCAGTATTTT
TRBV28	TRBJ1-2	.	.	CASQGGGAPLDYGYTF	TGTGCCTCCCAAGGTGGGGGCGCCCCGCTAGACTATGGCTACACCTTC
TRBV5-1	TRBJ1-1	.	.	CASSLTVYLGNTEAFF	TGCGCCAGCAGCTTGACAGTCTACCTCGGGAACACTGAAGCTTTCTTT
TRBV2	TRBJ2-1	.	TRBD1	CASSGRQGQHNEQFF	TGTGCCAGCAGTGGACGACAGGGACAGCACAATGAGCAGTTCTTC
TRBV3-1/TRBV3-2	TRBJ1-1	.	.	CASSQVSGNTEAFF	TGTGCCAGCAGCCAAGTATCGGGGAACACTGAAGCTTTCTTT
TRBV7-2	TRBJ1-3	.	.	CASRLVGSGSSGNTIYF	TGTGCCAGCAGATTAGTGGGTTCGGGTTCCTCTGGAAACACCATATATTTT
TRBV7-8	TRBJ2-3	.	.	CASSLSQDTQYF	TGTGCCAGCAGCTTATCCCAAGATACGCAGTATTTT
TRBV7-9	TRBJ1-2	.	TRBD1	CASSPPGQSPGYTF	TGTGCCAGCAGCCCTCCGGGACAGAGTCCAGGCTACACCTTC
TRBV4-1	TRBJ2-7	.	TRBD1	CASSQDGGTGNYEQYF	TGCGCCAGCAGCCAAGATGGGGGGACAGGCAACTACGAGCAGTACTTC
TRBV5-4	TRBJ1-4	.	.	CASRLGQGTEKLFF	TGTGCCAGCAGACTCGGGCAGGGGACAGAAAAACTGTTTTTT
TRBV27	TRBJ2-4	.	.	CASSFRLPEDIQYF	TGTGCCAGCAGTTTTCGCCTCCCGGAGGACATTCAGTACTTC
TRBV9	TRBJ1-3	few	.	CASSPRPSGNTIYF	TGTGCCAGCAGCCCCCGTCCCTCTGGAAACACCATATATTTT
TRBV7-2	TRBJ2-7	few	TRBD1	CASSQTGGEQYF	TGTGCCAGCAGCCAAACAGGGGGGGAGCAGTACTTC
TRBV28	TRBJ1-2	.	TRBD1	CASSIYRGRPNGYTF	TGTGCCAGCAGTATTTACAGGGGGCGCCCGAATGGCTACACCTTC
TRBV29-1	TRBJ1-2	.	.	CSHDYGYTF	TGCAGCCATGACTATGGCTACACCTTC
TRBV5-1	TRBJ1-2	once	TRBD1	CASSEGTGVGYTF	TGCGCCAGCAGCGAAGGGACAGGGGTCGGCTACACCTTC
TRBV28	TRBJ2-1	once	TRBD1	CASSSRTGRRNEQFF	TGTGCCAGCAGTTCTAGGACAGGGAGACGAAATGAGCAGTTCTTC
TRBV18	TRBJ1-4	.	.	CASSPAGTYEKLFF	TGTGCCAGCTCACCAGCGGGGACGTATGAAAAACTGTTTTTT
TRBV28	TRBJ1-2	.	.	CASNLGIPNYGYTF	TGTGCCAGCAATCTCGGGATTCCTAACTATGGCTACACCTTC
TRBV30	TRBJ1-1	.	.	CAWSVREMAEAFF	TGTGCCTGGAGTGTACGGGAGATGGCTGAAGCTTTCTTT
TRBV18	TRBJ2-3	.	.	CASSPGSFTDTQYF	TGTGCCAGCTCACCCGGGTCCTTCACAGATACGCAGTATTTT
TRBV28	TRBJ2-3	once	TRBD2	CASSPISGRGPDTQYF	TGTGCCAGCAGTCCTATAAGCGGGAGAGGGCCCGATACGCAGTATTTT
TRBV4-2	TRBJ2-1	.	TRBD2	CASSQYTSGGAGNEQFF	TGTGCCAGCAGCCAATACACTAGCGGGGGGGCCGGCAATGAGCAGTTCTTC
TRBV2	TRBJ2-1	.	.	CASSVWGGPYNEQFF	TGTGCCAGCAGTGTGTGGGGGGGGCCTTACAATGAGCAGTTCTTC